This entry describes one T cell receptor beta chain. The antigen remains unidentified. Repertoires were generated with immunoSEQ multiplex PCR, while TCRdb's copy carries only in-frame clones and drops some. Of about 110,000 clones listed, 70% to 90% are singletons. In germline, CDR1 is KGHDR, CDR2 SFDVKD. Trimming removed 4 bases from V and 7 bases from J; junction bases left unmatched: 9. CDR3 length: 14 residues. This specimen comes from a study of T cell responses to AZD1222 COVID-19 vaccine. Across the whole study: Samples with a second dose at about 4 or about 12 weeks were pooled together. Study conclusions and caveats: Only after the peak T cell response were repertoires sampled. In a largely white British group with more females than males, clonal diversity was possibly underestimated.

V and J are TRBV24-1 and TRBJ2-7, with 7 bases identical to TRBD1. The sample here was peripheral blood, taken on day 0 of AZD1222 vaccination. This receptor was identified in an adult in good health. CDR3 DNA: TGTGCCACCAGTGACCTAACAGGGGTTGGGGAGCAGTACTTC. Protein: CATSDLTGVGEQYF.